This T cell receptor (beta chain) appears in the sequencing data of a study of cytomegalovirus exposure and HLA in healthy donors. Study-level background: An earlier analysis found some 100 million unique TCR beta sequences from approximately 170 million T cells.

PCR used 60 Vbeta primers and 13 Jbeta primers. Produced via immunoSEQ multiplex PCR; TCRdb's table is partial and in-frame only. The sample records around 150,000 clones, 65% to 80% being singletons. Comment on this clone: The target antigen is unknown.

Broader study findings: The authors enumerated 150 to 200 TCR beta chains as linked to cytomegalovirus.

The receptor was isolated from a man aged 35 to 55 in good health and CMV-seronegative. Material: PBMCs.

For the CDR3, the DNA is TGTGCCAGTAGTATAGGCCGACAGGGAAGTGAGCAGTTCTTC. Its translation is CASSIGRQGSEQFF. The rearrangement links TRBV19 to TRBJ2-1, with 7 positions matching TRBD1. Per germline, CDR1 LNHDA and CDR2 SQIVND (reference sequence). V dropped 1 base and J dropped 9; count of bases not matched to a gene: 6. This CDR3 spans 14 amino acids.